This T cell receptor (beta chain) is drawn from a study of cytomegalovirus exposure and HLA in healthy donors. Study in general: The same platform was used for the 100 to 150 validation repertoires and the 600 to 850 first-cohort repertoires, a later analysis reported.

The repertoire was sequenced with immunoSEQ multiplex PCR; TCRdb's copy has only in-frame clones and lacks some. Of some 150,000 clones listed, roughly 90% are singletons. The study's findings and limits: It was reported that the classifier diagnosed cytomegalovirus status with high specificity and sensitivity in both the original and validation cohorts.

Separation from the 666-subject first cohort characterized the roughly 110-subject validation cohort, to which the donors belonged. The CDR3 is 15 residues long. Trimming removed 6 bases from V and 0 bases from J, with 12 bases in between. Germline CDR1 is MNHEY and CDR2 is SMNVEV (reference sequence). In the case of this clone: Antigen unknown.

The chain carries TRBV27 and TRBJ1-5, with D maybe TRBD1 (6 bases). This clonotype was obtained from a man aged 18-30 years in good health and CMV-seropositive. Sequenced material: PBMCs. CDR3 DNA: TGTGCCAGCAGCCCTAGGACAGATAGCAATCAGCCCCAGCATTTT. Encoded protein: CASSPRTDSNQPQHF.